The following is a T cell receptor beta chain sequence with its context. The record originates from a study of cytomegalovirus exposure and HLA in healthy donors. Germline CDR1 reads SNHLY; CDR2 reads FYNNEI. Trimming at V came to 1 base and at J to 5 bases, leaving 4 bases not matched to a gene. There are 16 residues in the CDR3. PCR was performed using 60 Vbeta and 13 Jbeta primers. The method was immunoSEQ multiplex PCR; TCRdb's version includes in-frame clones alone and lacks a portion of them. The data hold under 200,000 clones, with about 78% observed a single time. The genes are TRBV2 and TRBJ2-1; TRBD2 aligns across 11 bases. Sequencing was done on a sample of PBMCs. This TCR was sampled from a man aged 35 to 55 in good health and CMV-seronegative. The CDR3 reads CASSEGGLAANNEQFF. CDR3 in DNA: TGTGCCAGCAGTGAAGGGGGACTAGCGGCCAACAATGAGCAGTTCTTC.